Here is one TCR beta chain with its context. The antigen is unknown. The data were taken from a study of T cells after yellow fever vaccination. Broader study findings: Reappearance after the booster was seen for most primary-vaccination clones, at more than 95% CD4 and 88% CD8.

TCRdb re-analysed the 5' RACE reads in MiXCR, keeping a single row per CDR3 protein. The sample includes 120,000 or so distinct CDR3 sequences, over 12% of them seen just once. The V gene's germline CDR1 is SGHRS and CDR2 YFSETQ. The germline V and J ends were trimmed by 3 bases and 4 bases, with 13 bases remaining between them. CDR3 length equals 14 residues. This rearrangement joins TRBV5-1 to TRBJ1-1, with D maybe TRBD1 (5 bases). The TCR sequence derives from a man aged 18-30 years who received the YFV17D yellow fever vaccine. The sequencing used CD8+ T cells sorted from PBMCs, collected 5 days after the yellow fever booster vaccination. This CDR3 reads CASSSGRGSTEAFF. As DNA, the CDR3 is TGCGCCAGCAGCTCAGGGCGGGGAAGCACTGAAGCTTTCTTT.